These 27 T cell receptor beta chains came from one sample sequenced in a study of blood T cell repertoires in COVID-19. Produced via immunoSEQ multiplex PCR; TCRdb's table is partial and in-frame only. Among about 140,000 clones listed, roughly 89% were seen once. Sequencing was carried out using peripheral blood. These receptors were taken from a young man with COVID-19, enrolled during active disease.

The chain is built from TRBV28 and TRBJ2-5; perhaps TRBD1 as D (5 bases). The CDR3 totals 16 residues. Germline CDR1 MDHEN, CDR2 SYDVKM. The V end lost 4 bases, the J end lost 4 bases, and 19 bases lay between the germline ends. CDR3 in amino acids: CASSSSKTAMGETQYF. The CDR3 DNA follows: TGTGCCAGCAGTTCCTCCAAGACAGCTATGGGAGAGACCCAGTACTTC. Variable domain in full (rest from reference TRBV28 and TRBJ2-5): DVKVTQSSRYLVKRTGEKVFLECVQDMDHENMFWYRQDPGLGLRLIYFSYDVKMKEKGDIPEGYSVSREKKERFSLILESASTNQTSMYLCASSSSKTAMGETQYFGPGTRLLVL.

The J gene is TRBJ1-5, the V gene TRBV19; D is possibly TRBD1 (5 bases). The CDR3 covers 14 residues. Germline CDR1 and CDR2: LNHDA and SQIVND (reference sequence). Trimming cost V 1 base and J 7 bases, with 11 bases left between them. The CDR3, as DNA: TGTGCCAGTAGTATAGTGGGGGGTAGGCAGCCCCAGCATTTT. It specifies CASSIVGGRQPQHF.

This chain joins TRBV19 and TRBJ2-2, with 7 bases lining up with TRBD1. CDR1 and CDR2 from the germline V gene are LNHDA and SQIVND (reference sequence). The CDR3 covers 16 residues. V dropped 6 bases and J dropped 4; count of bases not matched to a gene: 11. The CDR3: CASSLKGGDSTGELFF. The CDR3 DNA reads TGTGCCAGTAGCCTAAAAGGGGGCGATAGCACCGGGGAGCTGTTTTTT. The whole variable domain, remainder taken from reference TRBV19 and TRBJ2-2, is DGGITQSPKYLFRKEGQNVTLSCEQNLNHDAMYWYRQDPGQGLRLIYYSQIVNDFQKGDIAEGYSVSREKKESFPLTVTSAQKNPTAFYLCASSLKGGDSTGELFFGEGSRLTVL.

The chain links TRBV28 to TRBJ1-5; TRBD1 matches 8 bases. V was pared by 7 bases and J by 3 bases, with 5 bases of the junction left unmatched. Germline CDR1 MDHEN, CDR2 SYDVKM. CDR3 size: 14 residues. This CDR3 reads CASNTGQANQPQHF. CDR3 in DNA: TGTGCCAGCAACACGGGACAGGCCAATCAGCCCCAGCATTTT.

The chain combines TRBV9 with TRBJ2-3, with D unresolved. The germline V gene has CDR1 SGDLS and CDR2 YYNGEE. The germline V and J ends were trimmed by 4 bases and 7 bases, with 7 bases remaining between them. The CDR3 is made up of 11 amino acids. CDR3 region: CASSNKYTQYF. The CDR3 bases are TGTGCCAGCAGCAACAAATATACGCAGTATTTT.

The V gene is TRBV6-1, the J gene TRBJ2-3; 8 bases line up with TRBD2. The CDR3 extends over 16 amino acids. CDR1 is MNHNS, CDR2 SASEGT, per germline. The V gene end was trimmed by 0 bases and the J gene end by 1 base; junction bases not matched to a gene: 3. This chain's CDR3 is CASSEALAGGTDTQYF. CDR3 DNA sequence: TGTGCCAGCAGTGAAGCGCTAGCGGGTGGCACAGATACGCAGTATTTT.

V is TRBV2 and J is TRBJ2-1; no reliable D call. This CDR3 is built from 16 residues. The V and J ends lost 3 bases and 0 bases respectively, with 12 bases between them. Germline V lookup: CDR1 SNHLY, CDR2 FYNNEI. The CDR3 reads CASSEPSASSYNEQFF. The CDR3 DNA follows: TGTGCCAGCAGTGAGCCCAGCGCTAGCTCCTACAATGAGCAGTTCTTC.

CDR3 DNA sequence: TGTGCCAGTAGTATAACCCCCAGGGCAAGTGGCACTGAAGCTTTCTTT. Encoded protein: CASSITPRASGTEAFF. The chain uses TRBV19 and TRBJ1-1; possible D gene TRBD1, 5 bases. Germline values: CDR1 LNHDA, CDR2 SQIVND (reference sequence). This CDR3 has 16 residues. V lost 2 bases and J 4 bases, leaving 17 bases between the germline ends.

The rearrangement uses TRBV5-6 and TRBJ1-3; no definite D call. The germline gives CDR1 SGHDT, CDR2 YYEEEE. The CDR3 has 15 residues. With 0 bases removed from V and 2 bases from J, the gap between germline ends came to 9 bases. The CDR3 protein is CASSLVRAAGNTIYF. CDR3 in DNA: TGTGCCAGCAGCTTGGTGCGTGCTGCTGGAAACACCATATATTTT.

The CDR3 loop reads CASRRREVRTEAFF. Here the CDR3 DNA reads TGTGCCAGTAGGAGGAGGGAAGTTCGCACTGAAGCTTTCTTT. This chain connects TRBV19 to TRBJ1-1, with unresolved D. Trimming took 6 bases from V and 4 from J, leaving 15 bases between them. Germline CDR1 reads LNHDA; CDR2 reads SQIVND (reference sequence). This CDR3 has 14 residues. Using reference TRBV19 and TRBJ1-1 for the parts outside the CDR3, the full variable domain is DGGITQSPKYLFRKEGQNVTLSCEQNLNHDAMYWYRQDPGQGLRLIYYSQIVNDFQKGDIAEGYSVSREKKESFPLTVTSAQKNPTAFYLCASRRREVRTEAFFGQGTRLTVV.

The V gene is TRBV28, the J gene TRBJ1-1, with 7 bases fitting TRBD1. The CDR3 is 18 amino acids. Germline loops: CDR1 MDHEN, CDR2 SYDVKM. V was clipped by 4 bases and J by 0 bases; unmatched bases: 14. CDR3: CASSSYGRDRFVNTEAFF. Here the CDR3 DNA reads TGTGCCAGCAGTTCCTATGGGCGGGACAGATTCGTGAACACTGAAGCTTTCTTT.

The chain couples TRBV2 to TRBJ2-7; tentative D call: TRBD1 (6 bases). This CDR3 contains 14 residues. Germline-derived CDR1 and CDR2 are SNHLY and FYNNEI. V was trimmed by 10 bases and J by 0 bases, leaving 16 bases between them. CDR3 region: CATRQGDTSYEQYF. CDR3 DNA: TGTGCCACCCGGCAAGGGGACACCTCCTACGAGCAGTACTTC. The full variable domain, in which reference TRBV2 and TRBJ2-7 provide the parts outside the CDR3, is EPEVTQTPSHQVTQMGQEVILRCVPISNHLYFYWYRQILGQKVEFLVSFYNNEISEKSEIFDDQFSVERPDGSNFTLKIRSTKLEDSAMYFCATRQGDTSYEQYFGPGTRLTVT.

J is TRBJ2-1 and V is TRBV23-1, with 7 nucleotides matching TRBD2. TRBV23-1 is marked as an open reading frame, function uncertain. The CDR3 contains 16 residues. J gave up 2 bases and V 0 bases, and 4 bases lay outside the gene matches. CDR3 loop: CASSQSGRGTYNEQFF. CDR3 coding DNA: TGCGCCAGCAGTCAATCCGGGCGGGGGACCTACAATGAGCAGTTCTTC.

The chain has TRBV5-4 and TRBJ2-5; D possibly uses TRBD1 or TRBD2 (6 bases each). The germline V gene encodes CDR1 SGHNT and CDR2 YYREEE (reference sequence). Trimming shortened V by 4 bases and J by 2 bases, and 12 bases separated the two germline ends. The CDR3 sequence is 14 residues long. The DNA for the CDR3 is TGTGCCAGCAGCCTGGGGGGCAGGCAAGAGACCCAGTACTTC. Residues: CASSLGGRQETQYF.

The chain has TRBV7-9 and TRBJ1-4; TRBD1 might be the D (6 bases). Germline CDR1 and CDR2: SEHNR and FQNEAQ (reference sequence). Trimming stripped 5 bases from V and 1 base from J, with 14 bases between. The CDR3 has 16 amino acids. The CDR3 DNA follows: TGTGCCAGCAGCACTCAGGGACAAAGAACTAATGAAAAACTGTTTTTT. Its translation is CASSTQGQRTNEKLFF.

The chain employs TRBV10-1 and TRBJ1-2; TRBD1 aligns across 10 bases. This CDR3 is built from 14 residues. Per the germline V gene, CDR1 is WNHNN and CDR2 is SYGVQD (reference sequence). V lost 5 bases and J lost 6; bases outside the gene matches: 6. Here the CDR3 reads CASSFAGTGDGYTF. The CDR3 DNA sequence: TGCGCCAGCAGTTTCGCCGGGACAGGGGATGGCTACACCTTC.

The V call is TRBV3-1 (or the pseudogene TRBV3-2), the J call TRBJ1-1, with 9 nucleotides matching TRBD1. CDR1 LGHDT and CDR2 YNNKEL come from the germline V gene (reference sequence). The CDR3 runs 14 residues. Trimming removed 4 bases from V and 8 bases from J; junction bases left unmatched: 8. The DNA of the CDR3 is TGTGCCAGCAGCCCCGGACAGGGGATAACGGAAGCTTTCTTT. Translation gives CASSPGQGITEAFF.

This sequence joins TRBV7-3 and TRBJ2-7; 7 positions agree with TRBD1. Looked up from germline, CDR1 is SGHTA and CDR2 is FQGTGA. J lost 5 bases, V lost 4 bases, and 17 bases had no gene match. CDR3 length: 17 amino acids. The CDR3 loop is CASSSPDPDRSFNEQYF. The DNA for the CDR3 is TGTGCCAGCAGCTCACCTGACCCGGACAGGTCTTTCAACGAGCAGTACTTC.

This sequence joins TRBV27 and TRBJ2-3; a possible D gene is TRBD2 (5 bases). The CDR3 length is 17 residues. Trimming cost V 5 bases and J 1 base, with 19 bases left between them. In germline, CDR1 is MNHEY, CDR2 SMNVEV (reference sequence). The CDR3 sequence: CASSPIFRESGTDTQYF. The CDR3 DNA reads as TGTGCCAGCAGTCCGATTTTTAGGGAGTCGGGCACAGATACGCAGTATTTT.

The CDR3 loop is CASSQRLASGSEQYF. In DNA, the CDR3 is TGTGCCAGCAGTCAAAGACTAGCGAGCGGGTCCGAGCAGTACTTC. This rearrangement joins TRBV2 to TRBJ2-7; 8 nucleotides agree with TRBD2. In germline, CDR1 is SNHLY, CDR2 FYNNEI. The junction had 12 bases not matched to a gene; V was cut back by 5 bases and J by 6 bases. CDR3 size: 15 residues.

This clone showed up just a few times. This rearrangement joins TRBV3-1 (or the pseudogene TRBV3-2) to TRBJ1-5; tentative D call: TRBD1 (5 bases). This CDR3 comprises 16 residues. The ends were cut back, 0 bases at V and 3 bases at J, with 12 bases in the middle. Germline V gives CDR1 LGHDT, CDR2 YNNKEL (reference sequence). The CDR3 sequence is CASSQEQAAVNQPQHF. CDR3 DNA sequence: TGTGCCAGCAGCCAAGAACAGGCGGCAGTCAATCAGCCCCAGCATTTT.

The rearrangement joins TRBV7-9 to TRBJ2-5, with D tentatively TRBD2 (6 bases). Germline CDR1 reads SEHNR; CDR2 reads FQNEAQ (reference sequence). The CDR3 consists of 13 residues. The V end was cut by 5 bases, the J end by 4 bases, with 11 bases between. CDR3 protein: CASSPPSVETQYF. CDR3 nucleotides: TGTGCCAGCAGCCCCCCTAGCGTAGAGACCCAGTACTTC.

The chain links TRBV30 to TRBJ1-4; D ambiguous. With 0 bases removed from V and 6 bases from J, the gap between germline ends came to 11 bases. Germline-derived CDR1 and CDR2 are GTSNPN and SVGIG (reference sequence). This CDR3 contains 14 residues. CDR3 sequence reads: CAWSVTGVDEKLFF. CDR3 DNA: TGTGCCTGGAGTGTAACCGGGGTGGATGAAAAACTGTTTTTT.

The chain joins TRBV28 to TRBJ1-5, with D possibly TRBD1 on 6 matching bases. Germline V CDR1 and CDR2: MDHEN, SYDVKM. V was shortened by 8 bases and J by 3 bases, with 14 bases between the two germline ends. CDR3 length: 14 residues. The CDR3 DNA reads TGTGCCAGCTCAGGGGCCTCAATCAATCAGCCCCAGCATTTT. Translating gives CASSGASINQPQHF.

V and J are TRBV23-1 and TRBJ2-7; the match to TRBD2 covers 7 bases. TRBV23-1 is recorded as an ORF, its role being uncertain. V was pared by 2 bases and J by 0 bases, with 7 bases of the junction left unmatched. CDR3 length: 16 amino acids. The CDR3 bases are TGCGCCAGCAGTCAACCGTCCGCGGGAGACTCCTACGAGCAGTACTTC. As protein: CASSQPSAGDSYEQYF.

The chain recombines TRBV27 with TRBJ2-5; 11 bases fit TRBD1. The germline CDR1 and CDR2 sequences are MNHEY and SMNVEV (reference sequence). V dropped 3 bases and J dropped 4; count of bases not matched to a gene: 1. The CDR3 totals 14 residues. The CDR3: CASSLGTGGETQYF. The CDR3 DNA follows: TGTGCCAGCAGTTTGGGGACAGGGGGAGAGACCCAGTACTTC.

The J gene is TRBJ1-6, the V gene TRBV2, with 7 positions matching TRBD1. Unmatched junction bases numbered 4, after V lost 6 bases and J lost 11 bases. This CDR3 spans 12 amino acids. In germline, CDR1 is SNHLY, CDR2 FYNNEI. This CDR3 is CASRDRTPPLHF. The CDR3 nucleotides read TGTGCCAGCAGGGACAGGACGCCACCCCTCCACTTT.